These 21 T cell receptor beta chains were sequenced from one sample in a study of memory CD4+ T cells and cytomegalovirus serostatus. The protocol was immunoSEQ multiplex PCR, while the TCRdb copy is restricted to in-frame clones and leaves out a portion. The table has around 62,000 clones, roughly three quarters seen once. Single viable CD3+CD4+CD8-CD45RO+ cells were sorted as the memory CD4+ T cells. The source material was memory CD4+ T cells from blood. The receptors derive from an adult in good health and CMV-seropositive.

This clone was picked up a small number of times. The rearrangement joins TRBV5-1 to TRBJ1-1, with a possible D match to TRBD1 (6 bases). The germline CDR1 and CDR2 sequences are SGHRS and YFSETQ. This CDR3 region has 13 residues. V lost 5 bases to trimming and J lost 2 bases, with 10 bases between them. Here the CDR3 reads CASSGGLNTEAFF. The CDR3, as DNA: TGCGCCAGCAGTGGGGGGCTCAACACTGAAGCTTTCTTT.

J is TRBJ2-7 and V is TRBV10-3; the match to TRBD1 covers 8 bases. The CDR3 has 15 residues. Germline trimming cut 2 bases from V and 6 bases from J; bases unmatched to any gene: 9. CDR1 and CDR2 from the germline V gene are ENHRY and SYGVKD. CDR3 DNA sequence: TGTGCCATCAGTGAGCCAGACAGGGGTGTTCGCGAGCAGTACTTC. This gives the protein CAISEPDRGVREQYF.

CDR3 sequence: CAISETAEKLFF. CDR3 DNA: TGTGCCATCAGCGAGACAGCTGAAAAACTGTTTTTT. The chain couples TRBV10-3 to TRBJ1-4, with D maybe TRBD1 (5 bases). This CDR3 spans 12 amino acids. Germline CDR1 ENHRY, CDR2 SYGVKD. V was shortened by 6 bases and J by 7 bases, with 9 bases between the two germline ends.

The chain carries TRBV29-1 and TRBJ2-3; 10 bases are a match to TRBD2. The V gene's germline CDR1 is SQVTM and CDR2 ANQGSEA. V was clipped by 7 bases and J by 3 bases; unmatched bases: 7. This CDR3 has 14 amino acids. DNA for the CDR3: TGCAGCGCTGCTCGGACTAGCGGTACAGATACGCAGTATTTT. Translated: CSAARTSGTDTQYF.

In this sample, this clone turned up once. J is TRBJ2-1 and V is TRBV5-4; possibly TRBD1 or TRBD2 for D (5 bases each). The length of the CDR3 is 14 residues. Looked up from germline, CDR1 is SGHNT and CDR2 is YYREEE (reference sequence). V gave up 4 bases and J gave up 9 bases, with 17 bases separating them. DNA of the CDR3: TGTGCCAGCAGCCTTTCGGCAGGGACCGGTGAGCAGTTCTTC. Its translation is CASSLSAGTGEQFF.

The V gene is TRBV28, the J gene TRBJ1-1, with 11 positions matching TRBD1. The CDR3 is made up of 17 amino acids. V shed 5 bases, J shed 3 bases, and the junction held 11 bases outside the gene matches. Looked up from germline, CDR1 is MDHEN and CDR2 is SYDVKM. The CDR3 region is CASSPLGQGGFDTEAFF. In nucleotides, the CDR3 is TGTGCCAGCAGTCCTTTGGGACAGGGGGGCTTTGACACTGAAGCTTTCTTT.

The chain combines TRBV7-2 with TRBJ2-3; 14 nucleotides agree with TRBD2. Germline CDR1 SGHTA, CDR2 FQGNSA. Trimming took 5 bases from V and 5 from J; bases not matched to a gene: 3. The CDR3 length is 15 residues. CDR3 in DNA: TGTGCCAGCAGCCCGGGACTAGCGGGAGAAGATACGCAGTATTTT. It codes for CASSPGLAGEDTQYF.

This rearrangement joins TRBV2 to TRBJ2-1; 9 nucleotides match TRBD2. The CDR3 covers 16 residues. Looked up from germline, CDR1 is SNHLY and CDR2 is FYNNEI. Trimming took 5 bases from V and 7 from J; bases not matched to a gene: 12. The DNA for the CDR3 is TGTGCCAGCAGTTGGGCTCCGGCGGGGGGGCCGAATGAGCAGTTCTTC. It translates to CASSWAPAGGPNEQFF.

This sequence joins TRBV25-1 and TRBJ1-5; possibly TRBD1 for D (6 bases). The CDR3 sequence is 14 residues long. Per the germline V gene, CDR1 is MGHDK and CDR2 is SYGVNS. Trimming removed 3 bases at V and 6 bases at J, with 12 bases between. CDR3 amino acids: CASSDWGAGQPQHF. Here the CDR3 DNA reads TGTGCCAGCAGTGACTGGGGGGCCGGTCAGCCCCAGCATTTT. The whole variable domain, filled in from reference TRBV25-1 and TRBJ1-5, reads EADIYQTPRYLVIGTGKKITLECSQTMGHDKMYWYQQDPGMELHLIHYSYGVNSTEKGDLSSESTVSRIRTEHFPLTLESARPSHTSQYLCASSDWGAGQPQHFGDGTRLSIL.

CDR3 protein: CASGSGTDFGGYTF. The CDR3 bases are TGTGCCAGCGGCTCCGGGACGGATTTTGGGGGCTACACCTTC. V is TRBV6-1 and J is TRBJ1-2; a possible D gene is TRBD1 (5 bases). CDR3 size: 14 residues. Trimming took off 8 bases at V and 8 bases at J, with 21 bases between the two ends. The germline CDR1 and CDR2 sequences are MNHNS and SASEGT.

Here the CDR3 reads CASSQGGGLAGVREQYF. The CDR3, as DNA: TGTGCCAGCAGTCAAGGGGGGGGACTAGCGGGAGTCCGCGAGCAGTACTTC. The rearrangement joins TRBV6-1 to TRBJ2-7; 14 bases agree with TRBD2. Germline V lookup: CDR1 MNHNS, CDR2 SASEGT. The CDR3 spans 17 residues. Trimming removed 5 bases from V and 6 bases from J; junction bases left unmatched: 12.

V and J are TRBV7-9 and TRBJ2-1, with D unresolved. Germline CDR1 is SEHNR and CDR2 is FQNEAQ (reference sequence). The CDR3 is 11 amino acids. V lost 7 bases, J lost 5 bases, and 6 bases lay in between. The CDR3 DNA sequence: TGTGCCAGCAAGGGAAACAATGAGCAGTTCTTC. The encoded protein is CASKGNNEQFF. Looking up the rest from reference TRBV7-9 and TRBJ2-1 gives the full variable domain: DTGVSQNPRHKITKRGQNVTFRCDPISEHNRLYWYRQTLGQGPEFLTYFQNEAQLEKSRLLSDRFSAERPKGSFSTLEIQRTEQGDSAMYLCASKGNNEQFFGPGTRLTVL.

The chain couples TRBV12-5 to TRBJ2-5; 9 bases line up with TRBD1. J gave up 1 base and V 5 bases, and 17 bases lay outside the gene matches. The germline CDR1 and CDR2 sequences are LGHNT and FRNRAP. The CDR3 runs 19 residues. The DNA for the CDR3 is TGTGCTAGTGGTCCGGGGCCGGGACAGGGATTTTTCTTCCAAGAGACCCAGTACTTC. It codes for CASGPGPGQGFFFQETQYF.

The chain joins TRBV2 to TRBJ1-5; a weak D match, TRBD1 (6 bases). CDR3 length: 16 residues. The V end was cut by 6 bases, the J end by 9 bases, with 24 bases between. Per germline, CDR1 SNHLY and CDR2 FYNNEI. The CDR3 sequence: CASRRSRVEGRGPQHF. DNA for the CDR3: TGTGCCAGCAGGCGCAGCCGGGTGGAGGGCAGGGGGCCCCAGCATTTT. The whole variable domain, filled in from reference TRBV2 and TRBJ1-5, reads EPEVTQTPSHQVTQMGQEVILRCVPISNHLYFYWYRQILGQKVEFLVSFYNNEISEKSEIFDDQFSVERPDGSNFTLKIRSTKLEDSAMYFCASRRSRVEGRGPQHFGDGTRLSIL.

Remarks on this clone: One junction end disagrees with the germline gene, perhaps due to a read error. The chain recombines TRBV29-1 with TRBJ2-3; 11 nucleotides line up with TRBD2. Germline CDR1 SQVTM, CDR2 ANQGSEA. There are 15 residues in the CDR3. The CDR3 here is CNVETSGTGTDTQYF. The DNA of the CDR3 is TGCAACGTTGAGACTAGCGGGACCGGCACAGATACGCAGTATTTT.

This chain connects TRBV18 to TRBJ2-7; D unresolved. The germline V and J ends were trimmed by 1 base and 3 bases, with 7 bases remaining between them. This CDR3 region has 13 residues. Germline V CDR1 and CDR2: KGHSH, LQKENI. CDR3 loop: CASSPQNNYEQYF. CDR3 in DNA: TGTGCCAGCTCACCACAAAACAACTACGAGCAGTACTTC.

The chain combines TRBV20-1 with TRBJ2-7, with D uncertain. The V end was cut by 7 bases, the J end by 3 bases, with 7 bases between. CDR3 length: 10 amino acids. Per germline, CDR1 DFQATT and CDR2 SNEGSKA (reference sequence). The DNA for the CDR3 is TGCAGTGTGGGGAACTACGAGCAGTACTTC. This gives the protein CSVGNYEQYF.

This clone has a handful of counts. The rearrangement links TRBV18 to TRBJ1-1, with D perhaps TRBD1 (5 bases). The germline gives CDR1 KGHSH, CDR2 LQKENI. V lost 2 bases, J lost 5 bases, and 9 bases lay in between. This CDR3 has 13 amino acids. CDR3 nucleotide sequence: TGTGCCAGCTCACCATCCGGGGGGACTGAAGCTTTCTTT. Translated, it gives CASSPSGGTEAFF.

The DNA of the CDR3 is TGCGCCAGCAGGGCGGGGGCAGCACTTACAGATACGCAGTATTTT. This encodes CASRAGAALTDTQYF. The V and J genes are TRBV5-1 and TRBJ2-3, with D possibly matching TRBD2 (7 bases). The germline CDR1 and CDR2 sequences are SGHRS and YFSETQ. Deletions cut 5 bases from V and 3 bases from J, with 16 bases between. The CDR3 sequence is 15 residues long.

The gene calls are TRBV30 and TRBJ1-5, with D maybe TRBD1 (5 bases). Between the trimmed V and J ends, which lost 2 bases and 1 base, there was a span of 6 bases. Germline values: CDR1 GTSNPN, CDR2 SVGIG (reference sequence). The CDR3 covers 13 residues. The CDR3 sequence is CAWSRGSNQPQHF. In nucleotides, the CDR3 is TGTGCCTGGAGTCGGGGGAGCAATCAGCCCCAGCATTTT.

This chain joins TRBV19 and TRBJ1-1; no clear D gene. Trimming removed 4 bases from V and 3 bases from J, with 9 bases in between. CDR1 LNHDA and CDR2 SQIVND come from the germline V gene (reference sequence). The CDR3 totals 13 residues. This chain's CDR3 is CASSTQKDTEAFF. The CDR3 DNA reads as TGTGCCAGTAGTACACAGAAGGACACTGAAGCTTTCTTT.